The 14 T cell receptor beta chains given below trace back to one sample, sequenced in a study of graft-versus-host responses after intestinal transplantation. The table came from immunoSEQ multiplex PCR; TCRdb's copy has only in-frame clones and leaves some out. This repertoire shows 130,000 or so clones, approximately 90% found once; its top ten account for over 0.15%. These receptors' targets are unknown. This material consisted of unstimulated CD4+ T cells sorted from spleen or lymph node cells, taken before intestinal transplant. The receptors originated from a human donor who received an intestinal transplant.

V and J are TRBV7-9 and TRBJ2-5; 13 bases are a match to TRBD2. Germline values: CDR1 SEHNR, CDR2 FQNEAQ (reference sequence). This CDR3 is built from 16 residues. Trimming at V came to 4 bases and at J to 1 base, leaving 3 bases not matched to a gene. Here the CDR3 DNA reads TGTGCCAGCAGCTCGGGACTAGCGGGGACCCAAGAGACCCAGTACTTC. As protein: CASSSGLAGTQETQYF.

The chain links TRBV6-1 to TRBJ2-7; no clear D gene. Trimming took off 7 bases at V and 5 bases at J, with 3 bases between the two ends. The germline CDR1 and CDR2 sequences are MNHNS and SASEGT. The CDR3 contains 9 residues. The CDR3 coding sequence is TGTGCCAGCAAAAACGAGCAGTACTTC. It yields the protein CASKNEQYF.

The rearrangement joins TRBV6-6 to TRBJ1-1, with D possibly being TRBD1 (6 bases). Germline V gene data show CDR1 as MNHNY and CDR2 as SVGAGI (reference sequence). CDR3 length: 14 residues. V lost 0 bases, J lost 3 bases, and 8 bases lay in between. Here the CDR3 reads CASSYSHRDTEAFF. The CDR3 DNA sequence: TGTGCCAGCAGTTACTCGCACAGGGACACTGAAGCTTTCTTT.

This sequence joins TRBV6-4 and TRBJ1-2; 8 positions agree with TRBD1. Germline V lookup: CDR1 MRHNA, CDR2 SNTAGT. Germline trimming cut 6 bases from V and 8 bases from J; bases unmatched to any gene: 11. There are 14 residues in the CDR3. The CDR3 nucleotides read TGTGCCAGCAGCCCCACCCCAGGGGGCTTGGGCTACACCTTC. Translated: CASSPTPGGLGYTF.

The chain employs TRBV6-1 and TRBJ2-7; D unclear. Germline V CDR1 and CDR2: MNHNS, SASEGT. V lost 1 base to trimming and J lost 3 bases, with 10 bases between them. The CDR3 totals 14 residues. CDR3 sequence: CASSEEGRIYEQYF. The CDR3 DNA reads TGTGCCAGCAGTGAAGAAGGCAGAATCTACGAGCAGTACTTC.

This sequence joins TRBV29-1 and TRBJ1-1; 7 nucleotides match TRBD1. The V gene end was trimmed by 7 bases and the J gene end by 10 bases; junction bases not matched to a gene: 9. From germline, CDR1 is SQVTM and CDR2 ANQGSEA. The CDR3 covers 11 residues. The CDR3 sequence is CSGYRGHLAFF. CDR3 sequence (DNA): TGCAGCGGATACAGGGGTCACTTAGCTTTCTTT.

The CDR3: CAIRGANTEAFF. As DNA, the CDR3 is TGTGCCATTCGTGGGGCGAACACTGAAGCTTTCTTT. This chain joins TRBV6-1 and TRBJ1-1, with D possibly matching TRBD1 (5 bases). Trimming shortened V by 10 bases and J by 1 base, and 10 bases separated the two germline ends. Germline CDR1 MNHNS, CDR2 SASEGT. CDR3 length: 12 residues.

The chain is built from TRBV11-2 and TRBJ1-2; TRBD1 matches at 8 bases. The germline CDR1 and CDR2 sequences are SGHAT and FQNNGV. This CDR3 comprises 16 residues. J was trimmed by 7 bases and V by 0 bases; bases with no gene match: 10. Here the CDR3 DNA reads TGTGCCAGCAGCTTAGAGGAGACAGGGGCTAGTATTGGCTACACCTTC. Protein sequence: CASSLEETGASIGYTF.

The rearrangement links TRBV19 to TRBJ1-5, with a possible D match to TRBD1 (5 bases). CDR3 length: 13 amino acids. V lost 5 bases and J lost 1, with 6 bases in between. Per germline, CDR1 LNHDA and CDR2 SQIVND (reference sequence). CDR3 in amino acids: CASSRDSNQPQHF. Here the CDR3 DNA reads TGTGCCAGTAGTCGGGACAGCAATCAGCCCCAGCATTTT. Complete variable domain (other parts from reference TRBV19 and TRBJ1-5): DGGITQSPKYLFRKEGQNVTLSCEQNLNHDAMYWYRQDPGQGLRLIYYSQIVNDFQKGDIAEGYSVSREKKESFPLTVTSAQKNPTAFYLCASSRDSNQPQHFGDGTRLSIL.

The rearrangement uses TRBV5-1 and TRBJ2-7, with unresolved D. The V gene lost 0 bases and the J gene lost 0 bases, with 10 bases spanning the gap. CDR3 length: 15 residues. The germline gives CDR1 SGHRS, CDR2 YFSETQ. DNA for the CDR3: TGCGCCAGCAGCTTGGATCCGTTAGCCTCCTACGAGCAGTACTTC. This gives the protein CASSLDPLASYEQYF. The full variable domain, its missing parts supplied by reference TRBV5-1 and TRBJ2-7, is KAGVTQTPRYLIKTRGQQVTLSCSPISGHRSVSWYQQTPGQGLQFLFEYFSETQRNKGNFPGRFSGRQFSNSRSEMNVSTLELGDSALYLCASSLDPLASYEQYFGPGTRLTVT.

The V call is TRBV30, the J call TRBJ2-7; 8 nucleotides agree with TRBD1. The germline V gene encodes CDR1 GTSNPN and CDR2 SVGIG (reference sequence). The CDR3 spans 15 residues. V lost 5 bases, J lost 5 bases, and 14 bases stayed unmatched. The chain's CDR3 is CAWQPGQGFSDEQYF. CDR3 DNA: TGTGCCTGGCAGCCAGGACAGGGCTTTAGTGACGAGCAGTACTTC.

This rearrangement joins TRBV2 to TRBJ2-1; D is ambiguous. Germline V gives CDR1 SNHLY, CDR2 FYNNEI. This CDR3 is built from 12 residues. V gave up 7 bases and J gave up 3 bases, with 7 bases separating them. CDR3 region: CASTPDYNEQFF. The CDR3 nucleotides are TGTGCCAGCACCCCAGACTACAATGAGCAGTTCTTC.

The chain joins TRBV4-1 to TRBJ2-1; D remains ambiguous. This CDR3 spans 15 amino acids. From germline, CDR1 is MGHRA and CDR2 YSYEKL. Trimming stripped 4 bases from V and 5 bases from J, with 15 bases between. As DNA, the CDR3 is TGCGCCAGCAGCCCTAACCTCGTAGATGACAATGAGCAGTTCTTC. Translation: CASSPNLVDDNEQFF.

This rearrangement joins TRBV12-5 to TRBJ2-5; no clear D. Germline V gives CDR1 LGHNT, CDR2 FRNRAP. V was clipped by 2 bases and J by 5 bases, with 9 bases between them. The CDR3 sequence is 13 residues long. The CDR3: CASGLSTKETQYF. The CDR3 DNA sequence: TGTGCTAGTGGTTTGTCAACGAAGGAGACCCAGTACTTC.